The clone carrying this TCR beta chain was observed once. Its antigen is not identified. The sequenced template was cDNA made from the entire isolated RNA. Generated by immunoSEQ multiplex PCR, the TCRdb table keeps only in-frame clones and is missing some. The table has around 350,000 clones, around 12% seen once. Trimming cost V 2 bases and J 8 bases; bases outside gene matches: 8. Germline values: CDR1 SEHNR, CDR2 FQNEAQ (reference sequence). The CDR3 consists of 14 residues. The sample originates from a study of beta chain features in type 1 diabetes. Study-wide results and limits: In these data, an HLA type influence on TCRB rearrangement remained unresolved.

The chain links TRBV7-9 to TRBJ2-5, with 7 bases aligning to TRBD1. The sequencing sample was made of naive CD4+ T cells from blood. This TCR was sampled from a man between 18 and 29 years old in good health. Written as DNA, the CDR3 is TGTGCCAGCAGCTTACGGGACAGTCGTTATACCCAGTACTTC. This sequence encodes CASSLRDSRYTQYF.